The 7 T cell receptor beta chains below were found in one sample sequenced in a study of T-cell memory formation after mild COVID-19. TCRdb called the 5' RACE reads again in MiXCR, with one record for every CDR3 protein. The sample lists about 500,000 distinct CDR3 sequences, over 20% occurring once. The sequenced sample consisted of PBMCs or a T cell subset sorted from them (not recorded which). Receptors originate from an adult woman who had mild COVID-19 (a few samples of this study predate the infection). Cell type and time point are not known.

In its sample, this clonotype was seen a few times. The chain links TRBV7-6 to TRBJ2-1, with a weak D call TRBD1 (5 bases). CDR3 length: 14 residues. The V end lost 6 bases, the J end lost 3 bases, and 12 bases lay between the germline ends. The germline CDR1 and CDR2 sequences are SGHVS and FNYEAQ. CDR3 region: CASSPGLLYNEQFF. CDR3 coding DNA: TGTGCCAGCAGTCCAGGGCTACTCTACAATGAGCAGTTCTTC.

This clonotype was seen a few times. The V call is TRBV12-3 or TRBV12-4, the J call TRBJ1-5, with a weak D call TRBD1 (5 bases). The V end was cut by 3 bases, the J end by 6 bases, with 12 bases between. This CDR3 spans 14 amino acids. CDR3 loop: CASSLGSGRQPQHF. The CDR3 DNA sequence: TGTGCCAGCAGTTTGGGCTCGGGACGTCAGCCCCAGCATTTT.

The chain carries TRBV7-9 and TRBJ1-2, with TRBD1 matching over 7 bases. The germline gives CDR1 SEHNR, CDR2 FQNEAQ (reference sequence). CDR3 size: 14 residues. J lost 4 bases, V lost 5 bases, and 7 bases had no gene match. The chain's CDR3 is CASSLTGTGYGYTF. In DNA, the CDR3 is TGTGCCAGCAGCCTGACAGGGACCGGCTATGGCTACACCTTC.

The V gene is TRBV20-1, the J gene TRBJ1-2, with D hard to call. V was cut by 0 bases and J by 5 bases, with 16 bases left in between. Germline CDR1 is DFQATT and CDR2 is SNEGSKA (reference sequence). The length of the CDR3 is 15 residues. The CDR3 reads CSARDPEGWEYGYTF. The CDR3 DNA follows: TGCAGTGCTAGAGATCCCGAAGGGTGGGAATATGGCTACACCTTC.

The J gene is TRBJ1-2, the V gene TRBV12-3 or TRBV12-4; maybe TRBD1 (6 bases). The CDR3 extends over 16 amino acids. Trimming stripped 5 bases from V and 1 base from J, with 17 bases between. The CDR3 DNA reads as TGTGCCAGCAGTCCTAGGGGGGGTCCTCGTAACTATGGCTACACCTTC. Protein product: CASSPRGGPRNYGYTF.

The CDR3 is CASSSALGYTF. The CDR3 coding sequence is TGTGCCAGCAGCTCAGCCCTCGGCTACACCTTC. The chain employs TRBV7-6 and TRBJ1-2; D remains ambiguous. This CDR3 comprises 11 residues. Germline assignment: CDR1 SGHVS and CDR2 FNYEAQ. Trimming stripped 4 bases from V and 8 bases from J, with 8 bases between.

This clonotype was seen once. This chain connects TRBV7-9 to TRBJ2-7; D might be TRBD1 (6 bases). There are 15 residues in the CDR3. V lost 5 bases and J lost 3, with 17 bases in between. Germline CDR1 SEHNR, CDR2 FQNEAQ (reference sequence). Here the CDR3 reads CASSLPVTGIYEQYF. The CDR3 region has the DNA TGTGCCAGCAGCCTCCCAGTAACAGGGATCTACGAGCAGTACTTC. Combining the CDR3 with reference TRBV7-9 and TRBJ2-7 gives the whole variable domain DTGVSQNPRHKITKRGQNVTFRCDPISEHNRLYWYRQTLGQGPEFLTYFQNEAQLEKSRLLSDRFSAERPKGSFSTLEIQRTEQGDSAMYLCASSLPVTGIYEQYFGPGTRLTVT.